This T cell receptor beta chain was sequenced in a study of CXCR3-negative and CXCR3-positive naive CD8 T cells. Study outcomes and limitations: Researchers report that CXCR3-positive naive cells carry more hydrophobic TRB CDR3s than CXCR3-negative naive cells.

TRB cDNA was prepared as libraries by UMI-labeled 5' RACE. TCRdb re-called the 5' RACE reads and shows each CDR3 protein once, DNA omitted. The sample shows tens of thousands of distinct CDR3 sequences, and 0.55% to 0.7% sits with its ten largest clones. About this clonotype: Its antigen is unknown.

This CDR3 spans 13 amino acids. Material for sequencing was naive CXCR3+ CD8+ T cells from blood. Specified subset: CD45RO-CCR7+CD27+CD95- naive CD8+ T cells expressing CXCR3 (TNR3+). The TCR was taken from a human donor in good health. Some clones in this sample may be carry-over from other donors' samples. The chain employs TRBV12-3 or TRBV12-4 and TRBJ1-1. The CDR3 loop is CASSKFLNTEAFF.